The sequence of this TCR beta chain was determined in a study of blood T cell repertoires in COVID-19 (dated by TCRdb to 2020 to 2021). Some background on the complete study: Samples from collaborators originated in the United States, Italy and Spain and spanned both the acute and convalescent phases of COVID-19. Where HLA class I and class II types were available, the types were taken from metadata supplied by the sample provider, not from assay-based typing. The repertoires were made available in a free public database intended to serve as a resource for research on the immune response to SARS-CoV-2. The sample metadata nearly always contained a de-identified subject ID, COVID-19 status, age in years and sex. The prospective study material was composed of cDNA or gDNA derived from T cells, B-cell-depleted T cells, or PBMCs. The samples were drawn from two sources: the first 160 participants of the ongoing ImmuneRACE study, and 950 to 1,500 subjects contributed by 6 global collaborators. Subjects who had been exposed to COVID-19, were actively infected with it, or had recovered from it provided the deeply sampled blood TCRbeta repertoires that made up the dataset. Study-wide conclusions, independent of this receptor: Clinical and demographic metadata were provided uncurated, with the amount varying by source and participant.

One collaborating source in Seattle enrolled patients during active infection and followed them longitudinally through the course of disease. Whole blood was collected in K2EDTA tubes by collaborating institutions according to the institutions' own protocols. For TCRbeta analysis, collaborator samples were shipped as frozen whole blood, as isolated PBMCs, or as DNA extracted from either sample type. The CDR3 runs 17 residues from the cysteine to the phenylalanine. The DNA shown is the 51-base CDR3, in frame from base 1. The germline V gene gives CDR1 as SGHAT and CDR2 as FQNNGV. Ends trimmed: V by 4 bases, J by 1 base; bases unmatched to a gene: 6. On this clone itself: No cognate antigen has been identified for it. There are no base qualities to consult, and no much larger clone falls within one base.

TCRbeta CDR3 regions were amplified from genomic DNA using the immunoSEQ Assay, a bias-controlled multiplex PCR. On the authors' methods: Nucleated cell counts per sample were estimated from amplification of reference gene primers within the assay. To quantify the absolute abundance of each unique TCRbeta CDR3 rearrangement, sequence reads were collapsed and filtered. Productive Simpson clonality was computed per sample as the square root of Simpson's diversity index over productive rearrangements. TCRdb carries this immuneACCESS record with in-frame sequences only. Its versions omit some clonotypes, under half of them owing to an unresolved V gene in the studies checked, with the rest unexplained. The V and J calls and clone size come from that table; D and trimming were worked out from the DNA. The sample table contains 95,000 or so clones; only one count was recorded for roughly 81% of them. Approximately 4.6% of the sample is taken by the ten largest.

The chain is made from TRBV11-2 and TRBJ1-6, with 8 bases matching TRBD1. This TCR was sampled from a man older than 75 with COVID-19, enrolled during active disease. Sequencing input: peripheral blood. The DNA is as follows: TGTGCCAGCAGCTCAGGACAGGGCTTTTCCTATAATTCACCCCTCCACTTT. The resulting protein is CASSSGQGFSYNSPLHF. The variable domain in full, with residues beyond the CDR3 obtained from the reference TRBV11-2 and TRBJ1-6 genes, is EAGVAQSPRYKIIEKRQSVAFWCNPISGHATLYWYQQILGQGPKLLIQFQNNGVVDDSQLPKDRFSAERLKGVDSTLKIQPAKLEDSAVYLCASSSGQGFSYNSPLHFGNGTRLTVT.